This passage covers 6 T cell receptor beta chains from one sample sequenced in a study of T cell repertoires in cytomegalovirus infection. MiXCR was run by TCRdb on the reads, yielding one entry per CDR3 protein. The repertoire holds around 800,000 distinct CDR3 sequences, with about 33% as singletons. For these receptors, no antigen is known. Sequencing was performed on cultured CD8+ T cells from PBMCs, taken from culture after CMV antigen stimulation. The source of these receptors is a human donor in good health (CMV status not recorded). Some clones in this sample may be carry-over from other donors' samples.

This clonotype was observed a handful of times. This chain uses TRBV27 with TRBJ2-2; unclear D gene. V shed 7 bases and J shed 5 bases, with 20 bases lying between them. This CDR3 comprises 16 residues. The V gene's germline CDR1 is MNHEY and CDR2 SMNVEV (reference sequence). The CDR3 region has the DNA TGTGCCAGCAAGTTCGTGACCGGCCATTATACCGGGGAGCTGTTTTTT. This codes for CASKFVTGHYTGELFF.

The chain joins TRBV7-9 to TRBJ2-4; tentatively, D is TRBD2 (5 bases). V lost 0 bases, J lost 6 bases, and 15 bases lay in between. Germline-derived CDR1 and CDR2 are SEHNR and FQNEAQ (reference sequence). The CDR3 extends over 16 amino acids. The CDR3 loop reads CASSLAIGPRGNIQYF. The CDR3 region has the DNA TGTGCCAGCAGCTTAGCTATCGGCCCCCGGGGAAACATTCAGTACTTC.

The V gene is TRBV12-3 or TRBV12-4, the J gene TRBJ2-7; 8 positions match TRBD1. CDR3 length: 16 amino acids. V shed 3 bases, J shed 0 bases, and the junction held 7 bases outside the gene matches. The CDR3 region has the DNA TGTGCCAGCAGTTTCATCGGGACAGGACACTCCTACGAGCAGTACTTC. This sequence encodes CASSFIGTGHSYEQYF.

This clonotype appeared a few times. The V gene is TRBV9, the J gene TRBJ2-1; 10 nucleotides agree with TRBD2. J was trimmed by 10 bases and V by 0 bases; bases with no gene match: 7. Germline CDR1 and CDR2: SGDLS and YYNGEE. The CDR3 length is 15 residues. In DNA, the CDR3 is TGTGCCAGCAGCGTAGCCGGAGCGGGGGGGGAGGAGCAGTTCTTC. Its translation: CASSVAGAGGEEQFF. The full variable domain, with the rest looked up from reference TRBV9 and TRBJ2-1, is DSGVTQTPKHLITATGQRVTLRCSPRSGDLSVYWYQQSLDQGLQFLIQYYNGEERAKGNILERFSAQQFPDLHSELNLSSLELGDSALYFCASSVAGAGGEEQFFGPGTRLTVL.

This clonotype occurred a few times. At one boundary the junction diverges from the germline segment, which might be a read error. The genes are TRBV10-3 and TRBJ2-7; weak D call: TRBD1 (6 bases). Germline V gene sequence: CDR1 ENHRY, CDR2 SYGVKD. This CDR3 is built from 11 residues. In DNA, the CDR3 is TGTGCCATCAGTGAGGATGACAGGATCCACTTC. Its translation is CAISEDDRIHF.

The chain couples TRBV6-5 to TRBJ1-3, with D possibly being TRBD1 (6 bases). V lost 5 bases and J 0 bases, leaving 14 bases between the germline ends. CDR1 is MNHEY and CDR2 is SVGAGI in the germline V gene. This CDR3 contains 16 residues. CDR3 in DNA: TGTGCCAGCAGTCCTTGGACAGAGAGCTCTGGAAACACCATATATTTT. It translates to CASSPWTESSGNTIYF.